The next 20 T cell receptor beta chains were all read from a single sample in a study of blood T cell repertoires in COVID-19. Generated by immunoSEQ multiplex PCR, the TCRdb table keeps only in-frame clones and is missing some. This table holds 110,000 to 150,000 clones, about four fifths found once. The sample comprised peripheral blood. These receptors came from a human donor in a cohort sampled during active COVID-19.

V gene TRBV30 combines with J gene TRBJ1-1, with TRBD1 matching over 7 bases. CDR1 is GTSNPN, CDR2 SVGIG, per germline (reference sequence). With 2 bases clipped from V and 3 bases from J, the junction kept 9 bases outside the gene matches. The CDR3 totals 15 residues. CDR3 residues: CAWSQTGNRDTEAFF. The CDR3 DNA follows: TGTGCCTGGAGTCAGACAGGGAACCGGGACACTGAAGCTTTCTTT.

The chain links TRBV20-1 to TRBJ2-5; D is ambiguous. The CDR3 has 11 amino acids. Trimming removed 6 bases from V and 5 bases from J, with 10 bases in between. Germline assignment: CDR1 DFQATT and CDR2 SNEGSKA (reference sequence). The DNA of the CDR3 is TGCAGTGCCTCCTCCCAGGAGACCCAGTACTTC. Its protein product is CSASSQETQYF.

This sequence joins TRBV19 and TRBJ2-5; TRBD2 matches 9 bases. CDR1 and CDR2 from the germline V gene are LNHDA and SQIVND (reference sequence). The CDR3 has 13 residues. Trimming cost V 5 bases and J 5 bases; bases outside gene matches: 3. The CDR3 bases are TGTGCCAGTAGTGGACTAGCGCGGGAGACCCAGTACTTC. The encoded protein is CASSGLARETQYF.

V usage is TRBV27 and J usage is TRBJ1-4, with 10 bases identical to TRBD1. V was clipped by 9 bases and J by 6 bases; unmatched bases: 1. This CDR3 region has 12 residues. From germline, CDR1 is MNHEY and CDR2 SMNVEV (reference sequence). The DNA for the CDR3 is TGTGCCAGAGGGACAGGGGATGAAAAACTGTTTTTT. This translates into CARGTGDEKLFF. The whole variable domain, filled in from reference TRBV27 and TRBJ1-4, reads EAQVTQNPRYLITVTGKKLTVTCSQNMNHEYMSWYRQDPGLGLRQIYYSMNVEVTDKGDVPEGYKVSRKEKRNFPLILESPSPNQTSLYFCARGTGDEKLFFGSGTQLSVL.

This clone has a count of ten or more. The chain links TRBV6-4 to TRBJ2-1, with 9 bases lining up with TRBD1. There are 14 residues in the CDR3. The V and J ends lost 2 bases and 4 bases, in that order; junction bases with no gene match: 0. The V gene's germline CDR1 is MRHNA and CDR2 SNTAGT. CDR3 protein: CASSDGTGYNEQFF. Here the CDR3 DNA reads TGTGCCAGCAGTGACGGGACAGGGTACAATGAGCAGTTCTTC.

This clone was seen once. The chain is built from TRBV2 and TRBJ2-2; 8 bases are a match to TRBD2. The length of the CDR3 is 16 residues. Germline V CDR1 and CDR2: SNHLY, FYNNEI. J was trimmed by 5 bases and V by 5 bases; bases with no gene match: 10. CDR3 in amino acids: CASSSTGSGKTGELFF. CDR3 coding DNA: TGTGCCAGCAGTTCCACGGGTAGCGGGAAAACCGGGGAGCTGTTTTTT.

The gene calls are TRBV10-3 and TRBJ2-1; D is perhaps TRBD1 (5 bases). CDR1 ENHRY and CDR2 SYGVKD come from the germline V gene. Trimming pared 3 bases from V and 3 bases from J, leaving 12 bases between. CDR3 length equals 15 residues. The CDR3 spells CAISDSRVIYNEQFF. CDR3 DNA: TGTGCCATCAGTGATAGCAGGGTCATCTACAATGAGCAGTTCTTC.

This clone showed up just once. CDR3 protein: CASSSPIGTSGRKSEQFF. The CDR3 DNA sequence: TGTGCCAGCAGCAGCCCTATCGGGACTAGCGGGAGGAAGAGTGAGCAGTTCTTC. V and J are TRBV5-4 and TRBJ2-1; 15 nucleotides agree with TRBD2. The CDR3 is 18 amino acids. Looked up from germline, CDR1 is SGHNT and CDR2 is YYREEE (reference sequence). V dropped 4 bases and J dropped 9; count of bases not matched to a gene: 14.

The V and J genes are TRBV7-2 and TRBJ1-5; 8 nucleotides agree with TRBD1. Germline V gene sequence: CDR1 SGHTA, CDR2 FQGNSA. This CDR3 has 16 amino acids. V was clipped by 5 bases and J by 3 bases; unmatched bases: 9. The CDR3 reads CASSLKQGENNQPQHF. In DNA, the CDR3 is TGTGCCAGCAGCCTAAAACAGGGGGAAAACAATCAGCCCCAGCATTTT.

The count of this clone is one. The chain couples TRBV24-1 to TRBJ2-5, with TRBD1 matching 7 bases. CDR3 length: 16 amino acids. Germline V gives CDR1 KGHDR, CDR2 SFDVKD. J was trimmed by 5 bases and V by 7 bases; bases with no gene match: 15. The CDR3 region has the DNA TGTGCCACCAGCCCCGGGAAGACAGGGAAAGGGGAGACCCAGTACTTC. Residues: CATSPGKTGKGETQYF.

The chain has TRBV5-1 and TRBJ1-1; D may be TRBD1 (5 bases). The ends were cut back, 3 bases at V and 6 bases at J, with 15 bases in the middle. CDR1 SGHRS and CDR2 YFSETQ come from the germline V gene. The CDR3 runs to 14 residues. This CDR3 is CASSSTTGFAEAFF. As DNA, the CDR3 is TGCGCCAGCAGCTCAACAACAGGTTTTGCTGAAGCTTTCTTT.

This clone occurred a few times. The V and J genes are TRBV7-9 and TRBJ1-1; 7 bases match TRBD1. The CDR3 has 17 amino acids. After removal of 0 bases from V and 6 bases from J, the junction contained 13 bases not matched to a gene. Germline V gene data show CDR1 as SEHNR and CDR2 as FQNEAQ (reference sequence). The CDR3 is CASSLAYRAGGSAEAFF. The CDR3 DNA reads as TGTGCCAGCAGCTTAGCATACCGGGCAGGGGGATCAGCTGAAGCTTTCTTT.

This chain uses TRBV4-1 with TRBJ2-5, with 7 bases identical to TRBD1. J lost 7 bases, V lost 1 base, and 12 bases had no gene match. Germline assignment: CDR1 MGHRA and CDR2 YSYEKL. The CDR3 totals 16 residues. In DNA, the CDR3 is TGCGCCAGCAGCCAAGGGGAGACAGGGAGTGACGGGACCCAGTACTTC. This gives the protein CASSQGETGSDGTQYF.

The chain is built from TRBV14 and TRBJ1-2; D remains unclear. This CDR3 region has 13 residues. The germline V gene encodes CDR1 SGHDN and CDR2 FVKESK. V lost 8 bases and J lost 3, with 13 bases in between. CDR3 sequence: CASGRRRDYGYTF. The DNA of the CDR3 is TGTGCCAGCGGAAGGCGGAGGGACTATGGCTACACCTTC. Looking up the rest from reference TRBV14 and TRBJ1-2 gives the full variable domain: EAGVTQFPSHSVIEKGQTVTLRCDPISGHDNLYWYRRVMGKEIKFLLHFVKESKQDESGMPNNRFLAERTGGTYSTLKVQPAELEDSGVYFCASGRRRDYGYTFGSGTRLTVV.

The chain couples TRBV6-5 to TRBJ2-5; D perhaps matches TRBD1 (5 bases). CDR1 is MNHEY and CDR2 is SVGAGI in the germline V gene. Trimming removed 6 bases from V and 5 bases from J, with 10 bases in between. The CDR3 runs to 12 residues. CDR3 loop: CASRQVGETQYF. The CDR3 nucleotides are TGTGCCAGCAGACAGGTGGGGGAGACCCAGTACTTC.

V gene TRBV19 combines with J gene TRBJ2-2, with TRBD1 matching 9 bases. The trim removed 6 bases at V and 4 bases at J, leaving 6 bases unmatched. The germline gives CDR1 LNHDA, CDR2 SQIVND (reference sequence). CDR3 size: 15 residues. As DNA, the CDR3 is TGTGCCAGTAGGCGACAGGGGGTGGGCACCGGGGAGCTGTTTTTT. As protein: CASRRQGVGTGELFF. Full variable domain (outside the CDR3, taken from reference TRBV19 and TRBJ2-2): DGGITQSPKYLFRKEGQNVTLSCEQNLNHDAMYWYRQDPGQGLRLIYYSQIVNDFQKGDIAEGYSVSREKKESFPLTVTSAQKNPTAFYLCASRRQGVGTGELFFGEGSRLTVL.

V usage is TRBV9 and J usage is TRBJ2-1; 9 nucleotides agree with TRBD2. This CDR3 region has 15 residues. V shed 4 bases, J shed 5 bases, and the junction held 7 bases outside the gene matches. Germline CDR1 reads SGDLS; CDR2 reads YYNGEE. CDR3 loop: CASSFLAGVNNEQFF. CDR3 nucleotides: TGTGCCAGCAGCTTTTTAGCGGGAGTTAACAATGAGCAGTTCTTC.

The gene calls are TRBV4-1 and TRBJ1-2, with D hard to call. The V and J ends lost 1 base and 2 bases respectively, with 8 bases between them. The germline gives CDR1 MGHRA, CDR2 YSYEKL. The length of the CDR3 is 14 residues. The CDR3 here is CASSQVLQNYGYTF. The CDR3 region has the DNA TGCGCCAGCAGCCAAGTTTTGCAGAACTATGGCTACACCTTC.

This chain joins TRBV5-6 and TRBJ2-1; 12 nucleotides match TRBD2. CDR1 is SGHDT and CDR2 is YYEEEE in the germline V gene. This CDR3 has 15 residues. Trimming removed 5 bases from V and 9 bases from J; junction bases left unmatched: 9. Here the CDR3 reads CASRHLAGGPGEQFF. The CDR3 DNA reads TGTGCCAGCAGACACCTAGCGGGAGGGCCTGGTGAGCAGTTCTTC.

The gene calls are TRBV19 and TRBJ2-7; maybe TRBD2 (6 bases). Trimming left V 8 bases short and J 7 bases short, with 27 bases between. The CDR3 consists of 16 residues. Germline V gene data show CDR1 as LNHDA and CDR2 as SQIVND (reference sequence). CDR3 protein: CASQIQSAGGPFEQYF. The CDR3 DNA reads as TGTGCCAGTCAAATACAATCAGCAGGAGGGCCATTTGAGCAGTACTTC. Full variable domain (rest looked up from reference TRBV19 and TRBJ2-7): DGGITQSPKYLFRKEGQNVTLSCEQNLNHDAMYWYRQDPGQGLRLIYYSQIVNDFQKGDIAEGYSVSREKKESFPLTVTSAQKNPTAFYLCASQIQSAGGPFEQYFGPGTRLTVT.